This TCR beta chain stems from a study of blood T cell repertoires in COVID-19. About the research overall: Material from acute and convalescent COVID-19 was sourced from the United States, Italy and Spain.

This clone came up once. This CDR3 is 16 amino acids long. Germline CDR1 SGDLS, CDR2 YYNGEE. The V gene end was trimmed by 4 bases and the J gene end by 6 bases; junction bases not matched to a gene: 11. The authors' processing: Nucleated cell number was recorded as an estimate derived from reference gene primer amplification. Assay: immunoSEQ multiplex PCR; the TCRdb copy retains only in-frame clones and omits some. V, J and clone size are those of that table, while D and trimming were read from the DNA. This sample carries around 80,000 clones, about four fifths of them seen once, and the ten largest clones take around a sixth.

The TCR was taken from a woman aged 80 or over with acute or convalescent COVID-19. This chain connects TRBV9 to TRBJ2-3, with TRBD2 matching over 10 bases. Source material: peripheral blood. The CDR3 region has the DNA TGTGCCAGCAGCCGCCGGACTAGCGGTGGGGGGGATACGCAGTATTTT. Protein sequence: CASSRRTSGGGDTQYF.